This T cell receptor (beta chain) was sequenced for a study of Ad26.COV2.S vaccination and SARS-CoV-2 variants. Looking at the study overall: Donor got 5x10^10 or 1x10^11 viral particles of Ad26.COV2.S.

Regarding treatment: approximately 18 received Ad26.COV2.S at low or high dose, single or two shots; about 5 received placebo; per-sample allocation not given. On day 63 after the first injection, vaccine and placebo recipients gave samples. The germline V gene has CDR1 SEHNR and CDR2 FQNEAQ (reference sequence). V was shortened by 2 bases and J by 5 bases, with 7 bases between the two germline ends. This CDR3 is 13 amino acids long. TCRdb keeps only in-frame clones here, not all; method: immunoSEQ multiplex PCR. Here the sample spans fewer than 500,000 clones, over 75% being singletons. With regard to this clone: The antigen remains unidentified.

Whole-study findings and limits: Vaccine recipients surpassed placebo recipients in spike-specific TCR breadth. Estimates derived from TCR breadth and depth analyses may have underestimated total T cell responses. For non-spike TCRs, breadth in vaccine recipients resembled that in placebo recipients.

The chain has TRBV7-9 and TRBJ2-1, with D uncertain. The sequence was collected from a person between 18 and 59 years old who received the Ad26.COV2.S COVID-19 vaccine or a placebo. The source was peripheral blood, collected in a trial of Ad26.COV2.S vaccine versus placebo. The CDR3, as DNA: TGTGCCAGCAGCTTAAGTTCAAACAATGAGCAGTTCTTC. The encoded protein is CASSLSSNNEQFF. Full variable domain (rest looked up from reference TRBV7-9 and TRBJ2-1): DTGVSQNPRHKITKRGQNVTFRCDPISEHNRLYWYRQTLGQGPEFLTYFQNEAQLEKSRLLSDRFSAERPKGSFSTLEIQRTEQGDSAMYLCASSLSSNNEQFFGPGTRLTVL.